This T cell receptor (beta chain) was sequenced in a study of blood T cell repertoires in COVID-19. Produced via immunoSEQ multiplex PCR; TCRdb's table is partial and in-frame only. The sample includes under 350,000 clones, approximately 83% of them seen just once. The CDR3 spans 17 residues. Trimming cost V 1 base and J 0 bases, with 13 bases left between them. CDR1 LGHDT and CDR2 YNNKEL come from the germline V gene (reference sequence). Input material: peripheral blood. The genes are TRBV3-1 (or the pseudogene TRBV3-2) and TRBJ1-3; possibly TRBD1 for D (5 bases). This clonotype was sampled from a woman aged 70-85 years with acute or convalescent COVID-19. CDR3 amino acids: CASSQATGPFSGNTIYF. The CDR3 DNA reads TGTGCCAGCAGCCAAGCCACAGGTCCTTTCTCTGGAAACACCATATATTTT.